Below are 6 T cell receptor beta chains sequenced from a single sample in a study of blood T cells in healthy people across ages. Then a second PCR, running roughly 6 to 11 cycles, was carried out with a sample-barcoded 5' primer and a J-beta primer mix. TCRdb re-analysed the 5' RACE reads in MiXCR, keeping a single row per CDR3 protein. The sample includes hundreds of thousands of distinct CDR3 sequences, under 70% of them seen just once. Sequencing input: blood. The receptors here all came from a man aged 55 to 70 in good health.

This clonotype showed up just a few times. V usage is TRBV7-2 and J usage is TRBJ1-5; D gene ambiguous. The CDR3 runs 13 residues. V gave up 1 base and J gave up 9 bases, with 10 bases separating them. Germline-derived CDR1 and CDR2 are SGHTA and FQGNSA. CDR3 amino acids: CASSLDIRSPQHF. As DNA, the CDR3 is TGTGCCAGCAGCTTAGACATCCGATCGCCCCAGCATTTT.

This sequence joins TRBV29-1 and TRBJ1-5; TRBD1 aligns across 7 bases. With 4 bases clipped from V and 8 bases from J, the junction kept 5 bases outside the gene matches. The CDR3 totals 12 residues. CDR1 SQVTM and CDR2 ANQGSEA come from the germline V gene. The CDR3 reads CSVGGQGEPQHF. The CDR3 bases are TGCAGCGTTGGGGGCCAGGGGGAGCCCCAGCATTTT.

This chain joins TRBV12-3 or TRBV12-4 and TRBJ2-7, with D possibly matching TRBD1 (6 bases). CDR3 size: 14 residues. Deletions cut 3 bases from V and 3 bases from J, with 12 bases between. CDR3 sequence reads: CASSFDRTDYEQYF. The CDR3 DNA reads TGTGCCAGCAGTTTTGACAGGACAGACTACGAGCAGTACTTC.

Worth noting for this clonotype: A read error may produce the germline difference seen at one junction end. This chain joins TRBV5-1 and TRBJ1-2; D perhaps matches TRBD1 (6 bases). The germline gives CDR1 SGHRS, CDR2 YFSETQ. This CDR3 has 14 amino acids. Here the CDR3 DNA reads TGCGCCGGCAGCCCCAACCAGGACAGCTATGGCTACACCTTC. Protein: CAGSPNQDSYGYTF.

In nucleotides, the CDR3 is TGCAGTGCTAGATCGTGGGGGAGCTCCTACGAGCAGTACTTC. Translation gives CSARSWGSSYEQYF. The V call is TRBV20-1, the J call TRBJ2-7; D could derive from TRBD1 or TRBD2 (5 bases each). The V and J ends lost 2 bases and 0 bases respectively, with 11 bases between them. This CDR3 has 14 amino acids. Germline CDR1 and CDR2: DFQATT and SNEGSKA (reference sequence).

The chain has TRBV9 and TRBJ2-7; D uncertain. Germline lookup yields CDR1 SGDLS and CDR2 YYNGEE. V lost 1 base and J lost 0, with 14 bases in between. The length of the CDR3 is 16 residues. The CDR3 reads CASSVSVGMGSYEQYF. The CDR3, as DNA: TGTGCCAGCAGCGTATCGGTGGGGATGGGCTCCTACGAGCAGTACTTC. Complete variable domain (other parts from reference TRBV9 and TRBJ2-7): DSGVTQTPKHLITATGQRVTLRCSPRSGDLSVYWYQQSLDQGLQFLIQYYNGEERAKGNILERFSAQQFPDLHSELNLSSLELGDSALYFCASSVSVGMGSYEQYFGPGTRLTVT.